This TCR beta chain was identified during a study of blood T cell repertoires in COVID-19. Study-wide background: The cDNA or gDNA used as material had been derived from T cells, B-cell-depleted T cells, or PBMCs.

Only in-frame clones appear in the TCRdb table, and some are missing; sequencing was by immunoSEQ multiplex PCR. Among 200,000 or so clones, around 91% were seen once, and the ten largest hold approximately 3.4%. V lost 1 base, J lost 8 bases, and 20 bases lay in between. The CDR3 totals 16 residues. In germline, CDR1 is LGHNA, CDR2 YNFKEQ. The rearrangement uses TRBV4-2 and TRBJ1-2, with D perhaps matching TRBD1 (6 bases). The sequence came from a woman between 18 and 30 years old in a cohort exposed to, infected with or recovered from COVID-19 (not recorded which). The sequencing input was PBMCs or T cells enriched from blood (not recorded which). DNA for the CDR3: TGTGCCAGCAGCCAAGGGGTCGGGGGGGCGCTAAAGGGCTACACCTTC. As protein: CASSQGVGGALKGYTF.